This T cell receptor beta chain was found in a study of blood T cell repertoires in COVID-19. Per the original methods: It was from reference gene primer amplification that nucleated cell counts were estimated. Profiled with immunoSEQ multiplex PCR; TCRdb holds only in-frame clones, not every one. D and trimming come from the DNA, and the V and J calls and clone size come from that table. The sample lists hundreds of thousands of clones, about 85% occurring once. J lost 4 bases, V lost 6 bases, and 5 bases had no gene match. The CDR3 totals 14 residues. Germline CDR1 MNHEY, CDR2 SMNVEV (reference sequence).

The sequenced sample consisted of peripheral blood. The TCR originated in a woman between 45 and 65 years old who had recovered from COVID-19. The chain uses TRBV27 and TRBJ2-5, with 10 bases identical to TRBD1. CDR3 sequence reads: CASSDRGLGETQYF. For the CDR3, the DNA is TGTGCCAGCAGCGACAGGGGGCTCGGAGAGACCCAGTACTTC.